The following is a T cell receptor (beta chain) sequence with its context. Its cognate antigen is unknown. This specimen belongs to a study of shared clonotypes between healthy human individuals. Study results and caveats: Unshared clonotypes carried lower generation probabilities than those common to all four donors.

Trimming cost V 5 bases and J 1 base; bases outside gene matches: 3. The CDR3 has 14 amino acids. Germline V gene lookup returns CDR1 SGHTA and CDR2 FQGNSA. Repertoires were generated with immunoSEQ multiplex PCR, while TCRdb's copy carries only in-frame clones and drops some. The repertoire consists of about 2 million clones, with 85% to 95% occurring once and the leading ten covering more than 0.1%. This chain uses TRBV7-2 with TRBJ1-1, with 8 bases identical to TRBD1. The receptor comes from a man younger than 35 in good health. What was sequenced was naive CD4+ T cells sorted from blood. Subset denoted: CD45RA+ positively selected. CDR3 sequence: CASSAGQENTEAFF. The CDR3 DNA reads TGTGCCAGCAGCGCGGGACAGGAGAACACTGAAGCTTTCTTT. Complete variable domain (other parts from reference TRBV7-2 and TRBJ1-1): GAGVSQSPSNKVTEKGKDVELRCDPISGHTALYWYRQSLGQGLEFLIYFQGNSAPDKSGLPSDRFSAERTGGSVSTLTIQRTQQEDSAVYLCASSAGQENTEAFFGQGTRLTVV.